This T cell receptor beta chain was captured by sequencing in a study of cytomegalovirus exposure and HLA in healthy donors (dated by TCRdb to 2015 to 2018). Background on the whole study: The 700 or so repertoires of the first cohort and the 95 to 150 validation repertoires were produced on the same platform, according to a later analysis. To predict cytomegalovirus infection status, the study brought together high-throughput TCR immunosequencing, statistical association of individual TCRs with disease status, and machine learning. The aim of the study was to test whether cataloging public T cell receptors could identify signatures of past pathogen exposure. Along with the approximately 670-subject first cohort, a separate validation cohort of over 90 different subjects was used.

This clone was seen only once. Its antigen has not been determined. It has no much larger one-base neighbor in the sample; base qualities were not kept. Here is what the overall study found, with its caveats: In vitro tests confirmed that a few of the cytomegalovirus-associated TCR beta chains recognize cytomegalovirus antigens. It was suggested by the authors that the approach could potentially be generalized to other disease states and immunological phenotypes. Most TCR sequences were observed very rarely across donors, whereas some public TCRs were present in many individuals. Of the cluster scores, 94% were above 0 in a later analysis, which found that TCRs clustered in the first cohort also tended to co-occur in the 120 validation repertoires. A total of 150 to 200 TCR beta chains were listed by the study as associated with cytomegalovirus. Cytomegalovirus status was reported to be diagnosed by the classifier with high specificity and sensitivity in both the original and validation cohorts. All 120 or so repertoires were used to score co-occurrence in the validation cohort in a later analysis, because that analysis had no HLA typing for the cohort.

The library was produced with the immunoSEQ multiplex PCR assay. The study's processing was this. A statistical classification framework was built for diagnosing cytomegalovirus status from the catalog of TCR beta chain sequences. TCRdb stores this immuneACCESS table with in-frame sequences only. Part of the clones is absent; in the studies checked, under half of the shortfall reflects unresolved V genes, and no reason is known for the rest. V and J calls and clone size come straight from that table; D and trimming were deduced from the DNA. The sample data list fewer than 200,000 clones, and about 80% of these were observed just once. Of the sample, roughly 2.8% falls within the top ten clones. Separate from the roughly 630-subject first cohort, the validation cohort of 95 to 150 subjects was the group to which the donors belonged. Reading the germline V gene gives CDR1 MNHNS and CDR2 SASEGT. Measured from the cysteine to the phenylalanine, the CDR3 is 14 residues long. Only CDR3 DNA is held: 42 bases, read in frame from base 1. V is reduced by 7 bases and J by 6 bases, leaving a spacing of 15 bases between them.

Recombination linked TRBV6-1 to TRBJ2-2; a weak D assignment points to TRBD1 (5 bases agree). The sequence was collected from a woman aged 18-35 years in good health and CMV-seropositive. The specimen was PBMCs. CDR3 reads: CASMRWQGAGELFF. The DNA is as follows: TGTGCCAGCATGAGGTGGCAGGGTGCCGGGGAGCTGTTTTTT.